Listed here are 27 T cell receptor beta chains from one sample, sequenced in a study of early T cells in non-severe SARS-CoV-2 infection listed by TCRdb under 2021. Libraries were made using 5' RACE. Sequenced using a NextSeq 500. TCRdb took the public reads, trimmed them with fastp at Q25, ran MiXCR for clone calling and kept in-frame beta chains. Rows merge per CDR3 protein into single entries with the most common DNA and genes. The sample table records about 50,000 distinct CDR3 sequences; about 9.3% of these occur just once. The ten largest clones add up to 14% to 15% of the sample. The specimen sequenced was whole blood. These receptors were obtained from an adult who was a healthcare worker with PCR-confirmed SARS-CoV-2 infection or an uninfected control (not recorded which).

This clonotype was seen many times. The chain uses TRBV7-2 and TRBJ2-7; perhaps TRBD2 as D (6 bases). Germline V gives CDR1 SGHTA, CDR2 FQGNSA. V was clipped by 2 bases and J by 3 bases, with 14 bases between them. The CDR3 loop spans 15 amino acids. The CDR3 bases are TGTGCCAGCAGCTTACGGCTAGCGCTCAACTACGAGCAGTACTTC. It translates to CASSLRLALNYEQYF.

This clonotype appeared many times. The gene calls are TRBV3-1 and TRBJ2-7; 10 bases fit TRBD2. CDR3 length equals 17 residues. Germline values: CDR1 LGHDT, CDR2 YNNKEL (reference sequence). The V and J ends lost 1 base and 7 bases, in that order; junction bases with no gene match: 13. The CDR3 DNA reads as TGTGCCAGCAGCCAAGTTCCCATAGCGGGAGGCGGGCTGGAGCAGTACTTC. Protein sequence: CASSQVPIAGGGLEQYF.

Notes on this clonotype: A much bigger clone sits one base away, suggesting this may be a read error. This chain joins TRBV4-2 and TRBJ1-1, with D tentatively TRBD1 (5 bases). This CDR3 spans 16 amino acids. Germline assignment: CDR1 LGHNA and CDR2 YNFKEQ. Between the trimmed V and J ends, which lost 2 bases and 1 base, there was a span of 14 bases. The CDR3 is CASSQQTGTTNTEAFF. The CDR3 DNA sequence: TGTGCCAGCAGCCAACAGACCGGGACCACGAACACTGAAGCTTTCTTT.

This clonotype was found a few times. The CDR3: CASSSESSTDTQYF. The CDR3, as DNA: TGTGCCAGCAGCTCCGAGTCTTCCACAGATACGCAGTATTTT. The V call is TRBV28, the J call TRBJ2-3; D ambiguous. The CDR3 loop spans 14 amino acids. Germline V lookup: CDR1 MDHEN, CDR2 SYDVKM. The V end was cut by 6 bases, the J end by 2 bases, with 12 bases between. The variable domain in full, completed from reference TRBV28 and TRBJ2-3, reads DVKVTQSSRYLVKRTGEKVFLECVQDMDHENMFWYRQDPGLGLRLIYFSYDVKMKEKGDIPEGYSVSREKKERFSLILESASTNQTSMYLCASSSESSTDTQYFGPGTRLTVL.

In nucleotides, the CDR3 is TGTGCCAGCAGCTGGAGCGGGGCGGGCGAGCAGTACTTC. This encodes CASSWSGAGEQYF. The V and J genes are TRBV4-2 and TRBJ2-7, with 7 bases matching TRBD2. The ends lost 5 bases at V and 6 bases at J; junction bases unmatched: 7. The CDR3 has 13 amino acids. CDR1 and CDR2 from the germline V gene are LGHNA and YNFKEQ.

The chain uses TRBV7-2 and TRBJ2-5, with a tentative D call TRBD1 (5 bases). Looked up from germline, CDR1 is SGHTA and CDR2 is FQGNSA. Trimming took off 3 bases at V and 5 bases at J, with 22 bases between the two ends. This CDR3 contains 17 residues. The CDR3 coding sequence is TGTGCCAGCAGCTTGAACTCCCCGGTCGAAAAGGGGGAGACCCAGTACTTC. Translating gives CASSLNSPVEKGETQYF.

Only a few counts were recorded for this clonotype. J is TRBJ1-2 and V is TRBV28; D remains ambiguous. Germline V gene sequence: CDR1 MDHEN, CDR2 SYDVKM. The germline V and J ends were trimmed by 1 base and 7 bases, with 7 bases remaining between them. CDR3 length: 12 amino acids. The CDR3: CASSLSLSGYTF. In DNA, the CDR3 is TGTGCCAGCAGTTTATCTCTCTCTGGCTACACCTTC.

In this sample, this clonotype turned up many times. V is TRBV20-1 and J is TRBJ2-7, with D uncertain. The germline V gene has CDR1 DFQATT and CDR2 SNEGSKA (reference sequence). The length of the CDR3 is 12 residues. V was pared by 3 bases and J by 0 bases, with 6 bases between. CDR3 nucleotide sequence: TGCAGTGCTAGTCGAAGCTCCTACGAGCAGTACTTC. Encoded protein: CSASRSSYEQYF.

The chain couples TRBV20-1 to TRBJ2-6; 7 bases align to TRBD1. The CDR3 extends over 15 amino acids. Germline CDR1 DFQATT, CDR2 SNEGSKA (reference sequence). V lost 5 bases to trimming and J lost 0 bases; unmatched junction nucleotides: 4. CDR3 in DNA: TGCAGTGCTTCGGGACAGAGCTCTGGGGCCAACGTCCTGACTTTC. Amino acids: CSASGQSSGANVLTF.

This CDR3 reads CASSFFDFSYEQYF. Here the CDR3 DNA reads TGTGCCAGCAGCTTTTTCGACTTCTCCTACGAGCAGTACTTC. The gene calls are TRBV5-6 and TRBJ2-7; D remains unclear. The germline V and J ends were trimmed by 2 bases and 0 bases, with 9 bases remaining between them. Germline V gene lookup returns CDR1 SGHDT and CDR2 YYEEEE. This CDR3 contains 14 residues.

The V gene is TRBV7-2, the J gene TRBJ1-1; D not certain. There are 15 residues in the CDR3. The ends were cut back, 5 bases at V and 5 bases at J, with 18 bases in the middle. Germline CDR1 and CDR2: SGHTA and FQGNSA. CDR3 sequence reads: CASSPRSDVQTEAFF. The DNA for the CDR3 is TGTGCCAGCAGCCCCAGGTCTGACGTTCAAACTGAAGCTTTCTTT.

The CDR3 sequence: CASSTGQPNTEAFF. Written as DNA, the CDR3 is TGTGCCAGCAGCACAGGACAGCCGAACACTGAAGCTTTCTTT. The chain joins TRBV9 to TRBJ1-1; weak D call: TRBD1 (6 bases). Trimming removed 4 bases at V and 1 base at J, with 11 bases between. The CDR3 totals 14 residues. CDR1 and CDR2 from the germline V gene are SGDLS and YYNGEE.

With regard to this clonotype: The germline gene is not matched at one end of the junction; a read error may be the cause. CDR3 loop: CASSSGGLLETRYF. The CDR3 DNA is TGCGCCAGCAGCTCTGGGGGACTTTTGGAGACCCGGTACTTC. The chain recombines TRBV5-1 with TRBJ2-5, with D perhaps TRBD2 (6 bases). Germline V gene lookup returns CDR1 SGHRS and CDR2 YFSETQ. This CDR3 has 14 residues. Full variable domain (outside the CDR3, taken from reference TRBV5-1 and TRBJ2-5): KAGVTQTPRYLIKTRGQQVTLSCSPISGHRSVSWYQQTPGQGLQFLFEYFSETQRNKGNFPGRFSGRQFSNSRSEMNVSTLELGDSALYLCASSSGGLLETRYFGPGTRLLVL.

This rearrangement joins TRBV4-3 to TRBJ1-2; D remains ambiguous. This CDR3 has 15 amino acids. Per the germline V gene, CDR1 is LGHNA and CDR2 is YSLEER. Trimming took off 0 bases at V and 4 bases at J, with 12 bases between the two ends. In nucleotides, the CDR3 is TGCGCCAGCAGCCAAGAGGCAGTACCCTTCTATGGCTACACCTTC. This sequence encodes CASSQEAVPFYGYTF.

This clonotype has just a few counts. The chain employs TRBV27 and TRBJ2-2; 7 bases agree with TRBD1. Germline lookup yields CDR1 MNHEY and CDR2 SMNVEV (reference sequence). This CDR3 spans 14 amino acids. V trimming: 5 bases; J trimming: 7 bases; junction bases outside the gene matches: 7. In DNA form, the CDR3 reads TGTGCCAGCAGTCTACAGGGGAGAGGCGGGGAGCTGTTTTTT. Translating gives CASSLQGRGGELFF.

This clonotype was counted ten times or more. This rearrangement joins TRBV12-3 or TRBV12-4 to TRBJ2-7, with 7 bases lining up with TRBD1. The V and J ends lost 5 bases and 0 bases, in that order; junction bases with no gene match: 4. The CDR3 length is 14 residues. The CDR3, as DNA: TGTGCCAGCAGTCTCCGACAGGGCTCCTACGAGCAGTACTTC. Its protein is CASSLRQGSYEQYF.

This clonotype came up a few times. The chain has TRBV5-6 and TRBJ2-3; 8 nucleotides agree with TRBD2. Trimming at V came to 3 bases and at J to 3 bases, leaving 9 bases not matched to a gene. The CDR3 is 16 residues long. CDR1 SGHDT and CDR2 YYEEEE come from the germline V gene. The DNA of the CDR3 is TGTGCCAGCAGCTCGTTAGGACTAGCTTCAACAGATACGCAGTATTTT. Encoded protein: CASSSLGLASTDTQYF.

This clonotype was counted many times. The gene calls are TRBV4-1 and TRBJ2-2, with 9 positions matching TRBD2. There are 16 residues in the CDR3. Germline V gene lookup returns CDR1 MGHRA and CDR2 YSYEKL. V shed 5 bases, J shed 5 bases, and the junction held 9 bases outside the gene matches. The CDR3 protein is CASSYSGSGGTGELFF. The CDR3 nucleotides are TGCGCCAGCAGCTATAGCGGGAGTGGAGGGACCGGGGAGCTGTTTTTT.

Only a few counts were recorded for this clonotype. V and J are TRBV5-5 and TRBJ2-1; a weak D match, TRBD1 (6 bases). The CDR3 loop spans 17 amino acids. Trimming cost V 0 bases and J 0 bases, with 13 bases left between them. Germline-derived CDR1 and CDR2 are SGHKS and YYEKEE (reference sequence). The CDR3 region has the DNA TGTGCCAGCAGCTTGGATCTTCAGGACAGCTCCTACAATGAGCAGTTCTTC. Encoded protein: CASSLDLQDSSYNEQFF.

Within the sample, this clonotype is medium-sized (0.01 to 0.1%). The CDR3 reads CASSLGVSTQYF. In nucleotides, the CDR3 is TGTGCCAGCAGCTTGGGGGTTAGTACGCAGTATTTT. The chain is built from TRBV13 and TRBJ2-3; D assignment may be TRBD1 or TRBD2 (5 bases each). Germline assignment: CDR1 PRHDT and CDR2 FYEKMQ (reference sequence). V gave up 3 bases and J gave up 8 bases, with 9 bases separating them. The length of the CDR3 is 12 residues. Full variable domain (remainder filled in from reference TRBV13 and TRBJ2-3): AAGVIQSPRHLIKEKRETATLKCYPIPRHDTVYWYQQGPGQDPQFLISFYEKMQSDKGSIPDRFSAQQFSDYHSELNMSSLELGDSALYFCASSLGVSTQYFGPGTRLTVL.

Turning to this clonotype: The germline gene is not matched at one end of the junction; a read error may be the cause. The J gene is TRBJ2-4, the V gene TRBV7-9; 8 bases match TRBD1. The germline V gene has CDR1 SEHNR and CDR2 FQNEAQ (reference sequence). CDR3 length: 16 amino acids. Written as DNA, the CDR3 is TGTGCCAGCAGCTTAGTTCTCGGGACAGGATACTTTTTGAGGGACTTC. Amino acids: CASSLVLGTGYFLRDF.

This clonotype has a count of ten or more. This CDR3 reads CASSHGVETQYF. The CDR3 DNA reads as TGTGCCAGCAGTCACGGGGTGGAGACCCAGTACTTC. The V gene is TRBV13, the J gene TRBJ2-5, with D perhaps matching TRBD2 (5 bases). The V end was cut by 6 bases, the J end by 5 bases, with 10 bases between. This CDR3 comprises 12 residues. Germline assignment: CDR1 PRHDT and CDR2 FYEKMQ (reference sequence).

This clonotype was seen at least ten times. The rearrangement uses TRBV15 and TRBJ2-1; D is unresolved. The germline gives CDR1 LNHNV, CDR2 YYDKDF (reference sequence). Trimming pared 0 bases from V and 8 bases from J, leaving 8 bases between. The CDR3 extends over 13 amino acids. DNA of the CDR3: TGTGCCACCAGCAGAGATCACGCGGATGAGCAGTTCTTC. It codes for CATSRDHADEQFF.

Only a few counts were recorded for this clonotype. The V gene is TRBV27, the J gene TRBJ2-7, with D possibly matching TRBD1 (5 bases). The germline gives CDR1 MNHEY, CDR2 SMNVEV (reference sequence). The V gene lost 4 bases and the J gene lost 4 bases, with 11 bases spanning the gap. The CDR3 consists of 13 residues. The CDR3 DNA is TGTGCCAGCAGTTGGGGCAGGTATTACGAGCAGTACTTC. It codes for CASSWGRYYEQYF.

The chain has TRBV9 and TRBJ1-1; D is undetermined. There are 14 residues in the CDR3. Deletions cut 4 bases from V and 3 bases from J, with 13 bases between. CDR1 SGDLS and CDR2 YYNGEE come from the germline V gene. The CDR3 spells CASSPSVLDTEAFF. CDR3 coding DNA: TGTGCCAGCAGCCCGTCCGTATTGGACACTGAAGCTTTCTTT. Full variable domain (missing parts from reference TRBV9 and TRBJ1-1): DSGVTQTPKHLITATGQRVTLRCSPRSGDLSVYWYQQSLDQGLQFLIQYYNGEERAKGNILERFSAQQFPDLHSELNLSSLELGDSALYFCASSPSVLDTEAFFGQGTRLTVV.

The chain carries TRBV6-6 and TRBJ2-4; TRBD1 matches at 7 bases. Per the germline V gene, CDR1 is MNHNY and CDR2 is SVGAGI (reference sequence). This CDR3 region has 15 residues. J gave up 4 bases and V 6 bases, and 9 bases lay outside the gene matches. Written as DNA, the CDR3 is TGTGCCAGCAGATTCCCGGGACAGCAAAAAAACATTCAGTACTTC. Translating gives CASRFPGQQKNIQYF.

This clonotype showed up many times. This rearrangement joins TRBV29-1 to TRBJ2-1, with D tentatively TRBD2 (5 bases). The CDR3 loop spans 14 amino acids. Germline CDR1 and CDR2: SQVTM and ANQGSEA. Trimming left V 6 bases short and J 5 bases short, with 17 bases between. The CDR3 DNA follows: TGCAGCGTGAGGACTCCCTCGTATAACAATGAGCAGTTCTTC. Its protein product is CSVRTPSYNNEQFF.